Shown below are 30 T cell receptor beta chains from a single sample sequenced in a study of long-term antiretroviral therapy in people with HIV. Survey-level resolution applied to immunoSEQ assay v3.0. The table came from immunoSEQ multiplex PCR; TCRdb's copy has only in-frame clones and leaves some out. The sample carries fewer than 15,000 clones, around 77% recorded once. The starting material was unsorted PBMCs, obtained 1.3 years after starting antiretroviral therapy. The receptor source for this set is a woman aged 18 to 35 with HIV.

This clone has a handful of counts. The genes are TRBV2 and TRBJ1-5; 7 nucleotides line up with TRBD1. The J segment lost 3 bases and the V segment lost 5 bases, leaving 10 bases of the junction unmatched. Per germline, CDR1 SNHLY and CDR2 FYNNEI. The CDR3 sequence is 16 residues long. CDR3 in amino acids: CASSNRGSGDNQPQHF. CDR3 coding DNA: TGTGCCAGCAGTAACAGGGGTAGTGGAGACAATCAGCCCCAGCATTTT.

The chain carries TRBV7-9 and TRBJ1-1; TRBD1 might be the D (6 bases). CDR1 SEHNR and CDR2 FQNEAQ come from the germline V gene (reference sequence). V was cut by 3 bases and J by 4 bases, with 18 bases left in between. This CDR3 is 16 amino acids long. The DNA of the CDR3 is TGTGCCAGCAGCTTCGGGGGCTGGTCGAGTGGCACTGAAGCTTTCTTT. It is translated as CASSFGGWSSGTEAFF.

This clone was seen a handful of times. The rearrangement joins TRBV6-5 to TRBJ1-3; no clear D gene. V was shortened by 0 bases and J by 4 bases, with 10 bases between the two germline ends. Germline-derived CDR1 and CDR2 are MNHEY and SVGAGI. The length of the CDR3 is 15 residues. CDR3 DNA sequence: TGTGCCAGCAGTTACTCGCGTGGGGTAGGAAACACCATATATTTT. This gives the protein CASSYSRGVGNTIYF.

This clone was observed a few times. The rearrangement joins TRBV2 to TRBJ1-5; TRBD1 matches 8 bases. CDR3 size: 12 residues. CDR1 SNHLY and CDR2 FYNNEI come from the germline V gene. Trimming cost V 8 bases and J 5 bases; bases outside gene matches: 2. CDR3 sequence (DNA): TGTGCCAGCCTGGGACAGGATCAGCCCCAGCATTTT. It translates to CASLGQDQPQHF.

The genes are TRBV7-2 and TRBJ1-2; D might be TRBD1 (5 bases). The CDR3 runs to 14 residues. CDR1 and CDR2 from the germline V gene are SGHTA and FQGNSA. Trimming took 2 bases from V and 2 from J, leaving 9 bases between them. In DNA form, the CDR3 reads TGTGCCAGCAGCTTACAAAGGGACAACTATGGCTACACCTTC. Its translation is CASSLQRDNYGYTF. Looking up the rest from reference TRBV7-2 and TRBJ1-2 gives the full variable domain: GAGVSQSPSNKVTEKGKDVELRCDPISGHTALYWYRQSLGQGLEFLIYFQGNSAPDKSGLPSDRFSAERTGGSVSTLTIQRTQQEDSAVYLCASSLQRDNYGYTFGSGTRLTVV.

V usage is TRBV7-2 and J usage is TRBJ1-4, with 7 nucleotides matching TRBD1. The J segment lost 3 bases and the V segment lost 5 bases, leaving 9 bases of the junction unmatched. CDR3 length: 16 residues. Looked up from germline, CDR1 is SGHTA and CDR2 is FQGNSA. CDR3 in DNA: TGTGCCAGCAGCCCTCATCAGCAGGGGGCTAATGAAAAACTGTTTTTT. Translating gives CASSPHQQGANEKLFF.

Only one count was recorded for this clone. The genes are TRBV28 and TRBJ1-4; no clear D. The CDR3 is made up of 13 amino acids. The V end was cut by 2 bases, the J end by 11 bases, with 12 bases between. From germline, CDR1 is MDHEN and CDR2 SYDVKM. The CDR3 nucleotides read TGTGCCAGCAGTTTACCAGACTCAGTTAAACTGTTTTTT. Translation: CASSLPDSVKLFF.

This clone was picked up a small number of times. This chain joins TRBV13 and TRBJ1-4, with D uncertain. In germline, CDR1 is PRHDT, CDR2 FYEKMQ (reference sequence). V lost 5 bases, J lost 7 bases, and 8 bases lay in between. This CDR3 region has 12 residues. CDR3 bases: TGTGCCAGCAGCAAAGAGGGTGAAAAACTGTTTTTT. Protein sequence: CASSKEGEKLFF.

The rearrangement uses TRBV28 and TRBJ1-5; no definite D call. There are 12 residues in the CDR3. V lost 3 bases, J lost 4 bases, and 4 bases lay in between. Germline CDR1 is MDHEN and CDR2 is SYDVKM. CDR3 sequence reads: CASSLVNQPQHF. For the CDR3, the DNA is TGTGCCAGCAGTTTGGTAAATCAGCCCCAGCATTTT.

The chain is built from TRBV5-1 and TRBJ2-1; 10 bases match TRBD1. In germline, CDR1 is SGHRS, CDR2 YFSETQ. V lost 4 bases to trimming and J lost 9 bases; unmatched junction nucleotides: 16. The CDR3 runs 17 residues. The CDR3 bases are TGCGCCAGCAGCCGCCAAAAGGGGGACAGGGGATTTGGTGAGCAGTTCTTC. Its translation: CASSRQKGDRGFGEQFF.

J is TRBJ1-4 and V is TRBV27; TRBD1 matches 11 bases. V trimming: 5 bases; J trimming: 10 bases; junction bases outside the gene matches: 6. CDR3 size: 14 residues. Germline V gene sequence: CDR1 MNHEY, CDR2 SMNVEV (reference sequence). CDR3 residues: CASSVTGTGGKLFF. For the CDR3, the DNA is TGTGCCAGCAGTGTCACCGGGACAGGGGGAAAACTGTTTTTT.

The chain joins TRBV27 to TRBJ1-2; D is unclear. Germline V gene data show CDR1 as MNHEY and CDR2 as SMNVEV (reference sequence). This CDR3 has 14 residues. V was shortened by 5 bases and J by 9 bases, with 19 bases between the two germline ends. CDR3 loop: CASSAHGSIGSYTF. CDR3 DNA sequence: TGTGCCAGCAGTGCACACGGGTCGATTGGCAGCTACACCTTC.

The chain combines TRBV4-2 with TRBJ1-3; D is possibly TRBD1 (6 bases). V was pared by 3 bases and J by 2 bases, with 14 bases between. The CDR3 is 16 residues long. The germline gives CDR1 LGHNA, CDR2 YNFKEQ. The CDR3 region is CASSQGSGDAGNTIYF. The CDR3 coding sequence is TGTGCCAGCAGCCAGGGGTCAGGGGACGCTGGAAACACCATATATTTT.

The chain combines TRBV9 with TRBJ2-5; no definite D call. The germline V and J ends were trimmed by 0 bases and 5 bases, with 8 bases remaining between them. CDR3 size: 13 residues. Germline-derived CDR1 and CDR2 are SGDLS and YYNGEE. The CDR3 nucleotides read TGTGCCAGCAGCGTAGAATTCGGGGAGACCCAGTACTTC. Its translation is CASSVEFGETQYF.

This chain joins TRBV6-5 and TRBJ1-6; tentative D call: TRBD1 (5 bases). With 5 bases removed from V and 9 bases from J, the gap between germline ends came to 17 bases. This CDR3 spans 15 amino acids. Germline V gene sequence: CDR1 MNHEY, CDR2 SVGAGI. CDR3 sequence: CASSPARGLGSPLHF. DNA for the CDR3: TGTGCCAGCAGTCCCGCCCGGGGACTAGGTTCACCCCTCCACTTT.

This clone was detected a few times. The J gene is TRBJ1-1, the V gene TRBV28, with D hard to call. The CDR3 consists of 16 residues. CDR1 and CDR2 (germline): MDHEN, SYDVKM. Trimming left V 6 bases short and J 1 base short, with 18 bases between. The CDR3 loop reads CASRTPIRTGNTEAFF. CDR3 nucleotides: TGTGCCAGCAGGACCCCCATACGGACTGGGAACACTGAAGCTTTCTTT. Drawing the rest from reference TRBV28 and TRBJ1-1, the complete variable domain is DVKVTQSSRYLVKRTGEKVFLECVQDMDHENMFWYRQDPGLGLRLIYFSYDVKMKEKGDIPEGYSVSREKKERFSLILESASTNQTSMYLCASRTPIRTGNTEAFFGQGTRLTVV.

The chain employs TRBV7-2 and TRBJ2-5; D gene unclear. The CDR3 extends over 15 amino acids. V lost 1 base, J lost 3 bases, and 12 bases lay in between. Germline V gene sequence: CDR1 SGHTA, CDR2 FQGNSA. CDR3 sequence (DNA): TGTGCCAGCAGCTTAGTAATGGCTGCGGAAGAGACCCAGTACTTC. Its translation is CASSLVMAAEETQYF. Using reference TRBV7-2 and TRBJ2-5 for the parts outside the CDR3, the full variable domain is GAGVSQSPSNKVTEKGKDVELRCDPISGHTALYWYRQSLGQGLEFLIYFQGNSAPDKSGLPSDRFSAERTGGSVSTLTIQRTQQEDSAVYLCASSLVMAAEETQYFGPGTRLLVL.

The V and J genes are TRBV4-2 and TRBJ2-2, with D possibly matching TRBD1 (6 bases). Germline assignment: CDR1 LGHNA and CDR2 YNFKEQ. V was trimmed by 0 bases and J by 6 bases, leaving 8 bases between them. The CDR3 length is 14 residues. CDR3 loop: CASSQDRGPGELFF. CDR3 bases: TGTGCCAGCAGCCAAGACAGGGGTCCCGGGGAGCTGTTTTTT.

The rearrangement links TRBV10-3 to TRBJ1-1; D is uncertain. The V end was cut by 7 bases, the J end by 0 bases, with 12 bases between. CDR1 and CDR2 (germline): ENHRY, SYGVKD. The CDR3 has 14 residues. CDR3: CAIKTDPMNTEAFF. CDR3 nucleotides: TGTGCCATCAAAACCGACCCAATGAACACTGAAGCTTTCTTT.

This sequence joins TRBV29-1 and TRBJ2-1, with 8 bases that match TRBD2. Germline CDR1 reads SQVTM; CDR2 reads ANQGSEA. The CDR3 runs to 15 residues. Trimming took 4 bases from V and 2 from J; bases not matched to a gene: 7. CDR3 nucleotides: TGCAGCGTTGTAATGGGACTAGTCACCTACAATGAGCAGTTCTTC. It yields the protein CSVVMGLVTYNEQFF.

By frequency in the sample, this clone is large. CDR3 protein: CASSFTRESNYGYTF. The CDR3 DNA reads TGTGCCAGCAGCTTCACGAGAGAGTCTAACTATGGCTACACCTTC. V and J are TRBV13 and TRBJ1-2; D gene unclear. Germline CDR1 and CDR2: PRHDT and FYEKMQ (reference sequence). CDR3 length: 15 residues. V lost 3 bases and J 0 bases, leaving 11 bases between the germline ends.

The CDR3 sequence is CASSLDLGAGDVFF. The CDR3 DNA sequence: TGTGCCAGCAGCTTAGATCTTGGAGCGGGAGACGTATTCTTC. This rearrangement joins TRBV7-2 to TRBJ2-1; 8 bases are shared with TRBD2. The CDR3 totals 14 residues. Trimming took 1 base from V and 16 from J; bases not matched to a gene: 12. CDR1 is SGHTA, CDR2 FQGNSA, per germline.

The rearrangement joins TRBV19 to TRBJ1-4; D is undetermined. V lost 11 bases, J lost 8 bases, and 12 bases lay in between. CDR3 length: 11 amino acids. Looked up from germline, CDR1 is LNHDA and CDR2 is SQIVND (reference sequence). The CDR3 DNA sequence: TGTGCCGGGCAGAAGAACGAAAAACTGTTTTTT. This gives the protein CAGQKNEKLFF.

This chain connects TRBV2 to TRBJ2-5; D perhaps matches TRBD2 (5 bases). V was cut by 6 bases and J by 5 bases, with 19 bases left in between. Germline CDR1 is SNHLY and CDR2 is FYNNEI. The CDR3 is 15 residues long. This CDR3 reads CASRLKPTRGETQYF. In nucleotides, the CDR3 is TGTGCCAGCAGACTTAAACCTACCCGCGGGGAGACCCAGTACTTC.

This clone appeared once. The chain employs TRBV7-8 and TRBJ2-3, with D possibly TRBD1 on 6 matching bases. V lost 8 bases, J lost 0 bases, and 12 bases lay in between. Germline CDR1 reads SGHVS; CDR2 reads FQNEAQ. The CDR3 totals 14 residues. The CDR3 nucleotides are TGTGCCAGCTGCCGGGACACTAGCACAGATACGCAGTATTTT. Its translation is CASCRDTSTDTQYF.

This clone was detected only once. The chain uses TRBV10-3 and TRBJ2-7; D remains ambiguous. Trimming shortened V by 3 bases and J by 4 bases, and 7 bases separated the two germline ends. The germline V gene has CDR1 ENHRY and CDR2 SYGVKD. The CDR3 sequence is 12 residues long. CDR3 in amino acids: CAISDDSYEQYF. The CDR3, as DNA: TGTGCCATCAGTGATGATTCTTACGAGCAGTACTTC.

A few counts support this clone. The V call is TRBV5-6, the J call TRBJ1-2, with D perhaps matching TRBD1 (5 bases). V was pared by 0 bases and J by 4 bases, with 16 bases between. This CDR3 is 16 amino acids long. From germline, CDR1 is SGHDT and CDR2 YYEEEE. The CDR3 here is CASSLERRREPYGYTF. In DNA form, the CDR3 reads TGTGCCAGCAGCTTGGAAAGGCGCAGGGAGCCCTATGGCTACACCTTC. The full variable domain, rest sourced from reference TRBV5-6 and TRBJ1-2, is DAGVTQSPTHLIKTRGQQVTLRCSPKSGHDTVSWYQQALGQGPQFIFQYYEEEERQRGNFPDRFSGHQFPNYSSELNVNALLLGDSALYLCASSLERRREPYGYTFGSGTRLTVV.

V usage is TRBV2 and J usage is TRBJ2-3, with TRBD1 matching over 7 bases. The junction had 8 bases not matched to a gene; V was cut back by 5 bases and J by 3 bases. CDR1 is SNHLY, CDR2 FYNNEI, per germline. CDR3 length: 15 amino acids. DNA for the CDR3: TGTGCCAGCAGTCTAACAGGGGATCGAACAGATACGCAGTATTTT. Translating it yields CASSLTGDRTDTQYF. The full variable domain, its missing parts supplied by reference TRBV2 and TRBJ2-3, is EPEVTQTPSHQVTQMGQEVILRCVPISNHLYFYWYRQILGQKVEFLVSFYNNEISEKSEIFDDQFSVERPDGSNFTLKIRSTKLEDSAMYFCASSLTGDRTDTQYFGPGTRLTVL.

The chain employs TRBV5-4 and TRBJ2-2; perhaps TRBD2 as D (6 bases). Germline-derived CDR1 and CDR2 are SGHNT and YYREEE (reference sequence). The V and J ends lost 7 bases and 3 bases respectively, with 13 bases between them. This CDR3 contains 14 residues. The CDR3: CASGRESDTGELFF. CDR3 in DNA: TGTGCCAGCGGCCGGGAGTCGGACACCGGGGAGCTGTTTTTT.

The chain links TRBV29-1 to TRBJ2-3; 8 bases fit TRBD2. The trim removed 8 bases at V and 4 bases at J, leaving 8 bases unmatched. The CDR3 totals 13 residues. Germline V CDR1 and CDR2: SQVTM, ANQGSEA. The CDR3 sequence is CSSPGGLADTQYF. CDR3 bases: TGCAGCTCCCCGGGGGGGCTGGCAGATACGCAGTATTTT.